What follows are 4 T cell receptor beta chains derived from one specimen sequenced in a study of CD8+CD57+ T cells in acquired aplastic anemia (dated by TCRdb to 2016 to 2018). The instrument was an Illumina HiSeq 2000. Profiling of TCR beta VDJ combinations and CDR3 sequences used genomic DNA as the template. TCRdb cleaned the public reads at Q25 with fastp, built clones with MiXCR and kept in-frame beta chains. Each entry merges the rows of one CDR3 protein and shows their most common DNA and genes. This sample lists under 250,000 distinct CDR3 sequences; roughly two thirds were detected once. Around 50% of the sample lies in the top ten. Expansion of CD8+CD57+ cells had been shown by flow cytometry in the patients chosen for sequencing. The source material was sorted CD4+, CD8+, or CD8+CD57+ T cells (not recorded which) from PBMCs. These receptors were taken from a human donor with aplastic anemia.

Concerning this clonotype: Just one base apart from a much larger clone, this may be a read error. V gene TRBV7-8 combines with J gene TRBJ1-1; D not resolved. Between the trimmed V and J ends, which lost 4 bases and 4 bases, there was a span of 10 bases. The CDR3 is made up of 13 amino acids. CDR1 and CDR2 (germline): SGHVS, FQNEAQ. This CDR3 reads CASSSGPTTEAFF. DNA for the CDR3: TGTGCCAGCAGCTCAGGCCCAACCACTGAAGCTTTCTTT.

The V gene is TRBV5-8, the J gene TRBJ1-2; 9 nucleotides align to TRBD1. The V gene end was trimmed by 4 bases and the J gene end by 4 bases; junction bases not matched to a gene: 8. This CDR3 spans 15 amino acids. Germline V gene data show CDR1 as SGHTS and CDR2 as YDEGEE. This CDR3 reads CASSTAPGQGYGYTF. In DNA form, the CDR3 reads TGTGCCAGCAGCACGGCCCCGGGACAGGGCTATGGCTACACCTTC. The full variable domain, its missing parts supplied by reference TRBV5-8 and TRBJ1-2, is EAGVTQSPTHLIKTRGQQATLRCSPISGHTSVYWYQQALGLGLQFLLWYDEGEERNRGNFPPRFSGRQFPNYSSELNVNALELEDSALYLCASSTAPGQGYGYTFGSGTRLTVV.

The chain couples TRBV20-1 to TRBJ2-3; the match to TRBD2 covers 8 bases. Germline values: CDR1 DFQATT, CDR2 SNEGSKA (reference sequence). The junction had 9 bases not matched to a gene; V was cut back by 0 bases and J by 4 bases. The CDR3 is made up of 16 amino acids. The CDR3 region is CSARDQAGVGPDTQYF. CDR3 DNA: TGCAGTGCTAGAGATCAAGCGGGAGTAGGTCCAGATACGCAGTATTTT.

This clonotype was detected only a few times. This chain uses TRBV7-8 with TRBJ2-3; TRBD2 agrees at 9 bases. The CDR3 spans 19 residues. With 0 bases clipped from V and 1 base from J, the junction kept 11 bases outside the gene matches. Germline lookup yields CDR1 SGHVS and CDR2 FQNEAQ. CDR3 coding DNA: TGTGCCAGCAGCTTAGCAACCAGCGGGAGGATAGTTGGCACAGATACGCAGTATTTT. Its protein is CASSLATSGRIVGTDTQYF. Supplemented by reference TRBV7-8 and TRBJ2-3, the full variable domain reads GAGVSQSPRYKVAKRGQDVALRCDPISGHVSLFWYQQALGQGPEFLTYFQNEAQLDKSGLPSDRFFAERPEGSVSTLKIQRTQQEDSAVYLCASSLATSGRIVGTDTQYFGPGTRLTVL.